The present TCR beta chain was sequenced within a study of T cells after yellow fever vaccination. Of note for this clonotype: The antigen is not known.

In TCRdb, the 5' RACE reads were re-called with MiXCR into one record per CDR3 protein. The table lists 250,000 to 300,000 distinct CDR3 sequences, around 9.3% of them singletons. Study results and limitations: Detected again after the booster were most primary-vaccination clones, at almost 97% CD4 and approximately 90% CD8.

Sequencing used CD4+ T cells sorted from PBMCs, obtained 5 days after the yellow fever booster vaccination. This receptor was taken from a man between 18 and 35 years old who received the YFV17D yellow fever vaccine.

The CDR3: CALLGANTGELFF. The CDR3 DNA reads TGTGCCTTATTAGGGGCAAACACCGGGGAGCTGTTTTTT. V and J are TRBV28 and TRBJ2-2, with D maybe TRBD1 (5 bases). Trimming took off 11 bases at V and 2 bases at J, with 12 bases between the two ends. Germline-derived CDR1 and CDR2 are MDHEN and SYDVKM. This CDR3 contains 13 residues.